The next 20 T cell receptor beta chains were all read from a single sample in a study of blood T cell repertoires in COVID-19. Assay used: immunoSEQ multiplex PCR; TCRdb lists only in-frame clones, some missing. The sample yields more than 60,000 clones, roughly 86% seen once. Material for sequencing was peripheral blood. The receptor source for this set is a man aged 60 to 75 with acute or convalescent COVID-19.

CDR3 residues: CASSQVSGGSYNEQFF. CDR3 in DNA: TGCGCCAGCAGCCAAGTATCCGGGGGGTCATACAATGAGCAGTTCTTC. The chain links TRBV4-1 to TRBJ2-1; 7 nucleotides align to TRBD2. The germline gives CDR1 MGHRA, CDR2 YSYEKL. The CDR3 is 16 amino acids. Unmatched junction bases numbered 7, after V lost 1 base and J lost 4 bases.

CDR3 coding DNA: TGTGCCAGCAGCGCAGAGAACACTGAAGCTTTCTTT. Translating it yields CASSAENTEAFF. The rearrangement links TRBV6-7 to TRBJ1-1; D is uncertain. TRBV6-7 is an ORF, with its function uncertain. The CDR3 has 12 residues. The V and J ends lost 6 bases and 1 base respectively, with 6 bases between them.

This CDR3 is CASSQRQGFEQPQHF. CDR3 nucleotide sequence: TGTGCCAGCAGCCAACGACAGGGGTTCGAACAGCCCCAGCATTTT. The chain couples TRBV3-1 (or the pseudogene TRBV3-2) to TRBJ1-5, with TRBD1 matching over 8 bases. Germline V lookup: CDR1 LGHDT, CDR2 YNNKEL (reference sequence). V lost 2 bases and J lost 7; bases outside the gene matches: 7. This CDR3 has 15 residues.

The chain has TRBV6-2 or TRBV6-3 and TRBJ2-3; 10 bases are a match to TRBD2. V lost 5 bases to trimming and J lost 8 bases; unmatched junction nucleotides: 7. CDR3 length: 14 amino acids. Germline V CDR1 and CDR2: MNHEY, SVGEGT. The CDR3 region is CASSSGGGGLTQYF. The CDR3 DNA follows: TGTGCCAGCAGTAGCGGGGGGGGCGGCCTTACGCAGTATTTT.

This chain joins TRBV18 and TRBJ2-5, with TRBD2 as a possible D gene (6 bases). This CDR3 contains 13 residues. The V gene's germline CDR1 is KGHSH and CDR2 LQKENI. The ends were cut back, 10 bases at V and 4 bases at J, with 16 bases in the middle. The CDR3 DNA follows: TGTGCCACCCGTCGCGGGGAGGTAGAGACCCAGTACTTC. Amino acid sequence: CATRRGEVETQYF.

As to this clone: One end of the junction fails to match germline, which may point to a read error. The chain links TRBV7-7 to TRBJ2-2; 14 positions agree with TRBD2. CDR1 SSHAT and CDR2 FNYEAQ come from the germline V gene (reference sequence). The CDR3 totals 18 residues. The CDR3 sequence is CASSQGLAGETNTGELFF. The CDR3 DNA reads as TGTGCTAGCAGCCAGGGACTAGCGGGGGAGACGAACACCGGGGAGCTGTTTTTT.

The chain has TRBV4-2 and TRBJ1-2; 8 bases map to TRBD1. CDR1 LGHNA and CDR2 YNFKEQ come from the germline V gene. The CDR3 covers 16 residues. The trim removed 1 base at V and 4 bases at J, leaving 8 bases unmatched. CDR3 sequence reads: CASSQAEAGGSYGYTF. CDR3 DNA: TGTGCCAGCAGCCAAGCTGAGGCAGGGGGCAGCTATGGCTACACCTTC.

The V call is TRBV11-2, the J call TRBJ2-5; tentatively, D is TRBD2 (5 bases). Germline V gene lookup returns CDR1 SGHAT and CDR2 FQNNGV. V lost 7 bases and J lost 3, with 15 bases in between. The CDR3 has 14 residues. This CDR3 reads CASTPLGAEETQYF. CDR3 nucleotide sequence: TGTGCCAGCACCCCCCTAGGAGCGGAAGAGACCCAGTACTTC. The full variable domain, in which reference TRBV11-2 and TRBJ2-5 provide the parts outside the CDR3, is EAGVAQSPRYKIIEKRQSVAFWCNPISGHATLYWYQQILGQGPKLLIQFQNNGVVDDSQLPKDRFSAERLKGVDSTLKIQPAKLEDSAVYLCASTPLGAEETQYFGPGTRLLVL.

The gene calls are TRBV12-3 or TRBV12-4 and TRBJ2-7; D is perhaps TRBD2 (5 bases). Trimming took 3 bases from V and 6 from J, leaving 12 bases between them. This CDR3 has 13 amino acids. The CDR3 DNA sequence: TGTGCCAGCAGTTTTAATGAGGGAACCGAGCAGTACTTC. Translating it yields CASSFNEGTEQYF.

This chain links TRBV4-1 with TRBJ2-2; D perhaps matches TRBD1 (5 bases). Germline values: CDR1 MGHRA, CDR2 YSYEKL. The CDR3 is made up of 14 amino acids. The V and J ends lost 3 bases and 5 bases respectively, with 10 bases between them. CDR3 nucleotides: TGCGCCAGCAGCCAGGGGCTATGGACCGGGGAGCTGTTTTTT. It is translated as CASSQGLWTGELFF.

This chain joins TRBV24-1 and TRBJ2-3, with TRBD2 matching over 9 bases. This CDR3 comprises 15 residues. The junction had 8 bases not matched to a gene; V was cut back by 9 bases and J by 2 bases. Germline CDR1 is KGHDR and CDR2 is SFDVKD. The CDR3 region is CATGGGGRDTDTQYF. CDR3 DNA sequence: TGTGCCACCGGGGGTGGCGGGAGGGACACAGATACGCAGTATTTT.

The chain is built from TRBV7-9 and TRBJ1-6; D is perhaps TRBD1 (5 bases). The CDR3 length is 14 residues. V shed 2 bases and J shed 9 bases, with 11 bases lying between them. The V gene's germline CDR1 is SEHNR and CDR2 FQNEAQ (reference sequence). As DNA, the CDR3 is TGTGCCAGCAGCTTATTGGTGGGGCCTTCACCCCTCCACTTT. It translates to CASSLLVGPSPLHF.

The DNA of the CDR3 is TGTGCCAGCTATAGCCTGGTTGTGGGAGCCCAGACCCAGTACTTC. Encoded protein: CASYSLVVGAQTQYF. The V gene is TRBV28, the J gene TRBJ2-5; the D gene is possibly TRBD2 (5 bases). CDR1 and CDR2 (germline): MDHEN, SYDVKM. The CDR3 is 15 amino acids. V lost 8 bases, J lost 6 bases, and 22 bases lay in between. Full variable domain (remainder filled in from reference TRBV28 and TRBJ2-5): DVKVTQSSRYLVKRTGEKVFLECVQDMDHENMFWYRQDPGLGLRLIYFSYDVKMKEKGDIPEGYSVSREKKERFSLILESASTNQTSMYLCASYSLVVGAQTQYFGPGTRLLVL.

This chain joins TRBV7-3 and TRBJ2-5, with TRBD2 matching 14 bases. The trim removed 5 bases at V and 3 bases at J, leaving 17 bases unmatched. Germline CDR1 and CDR2: SGHTA and FQGTGA. CDR3 length: 20 amino acids. CDR3 amino acids: CASSPGPGLAGARNKETQYF. CDR3 in DNA: TGTGCCAGCAGCCCCGGCCCGGGACTAGCGGGGGCCCGTAATAAAGAGACCCAGTACTTC.

The chain couples TRBV19 to TRBJ2-5, with 7 bases matching TRBD2. V lost 5 bases, J lost 1 base, and 7 bases stayed unmatched. The CDR3 sequence is 15 residues long. The V gene's germline CDR1 is LNHDA and CDR2 SQIVND (reference sequence). CDR3 in amino acids: CASSRRAGVQETQYF. In DNA form, the CDR3 reads TGTGCCAGTAGTCGTAGGGCGGGGGTCCAAGAGACCCAGTACTTC.

The chain couples TRBV9 to TRBJ1-6, with D unresolved. V lost 3 bases to trimming and J lost 0 bases, with 10 bases between them. The CDR3 runs 16 residues. Germline V CDR1 and CDR2: SGDLS, YYNGEE. The CDR3 is CASSAGGSSYNSPLHF. Written as DNA, the CDR3 is TGTGCCAGCAGCGCCGGAGGGAGCTCCTATAATTCACCCCTCCACTTT.

This sequence joins TRBV4-2 and TRBJ2-7; TRBD2 aligns across 11 bases. The trim removed 4 bases at V and 1 base at J, leaving 6 bases unmatched. This CDR3 is built from 16 residues. Per the germline V gene, CDR1 is LGHNA and CDR2 is YNFKEQ. CDR3 loop: CASSRHLAGGSYEQYF. CDR3 nucleotides: TGTGCCAGCAGCCGCCATCTAGCGGGGGGTTCCTACGAGCAGTACTTC.

J is TRBJ1-5 and V is TRBV19; the match to TRBD1 covers 8 bases. CDR3 length: 14 residues. V shed 5 bases, J shed 0 bases, and the junction held 0 bases outside the gene matches. Germline loops: CDR1 LNHDA, CDR2 SQIVND (reference sequence). The CDR3 reads CASSGQGSNQPQHF. CDR3 DNA: TGTGCCAGTAGTGGACAGGGTAGCAATCAGCCCCAGCATTTT.

J is TRBJ1-6 and V is TRBV5-1; TRBD1 aligns across 8 bases. V lost 5 bases and J lost 7; bases outside the gene matches: 11. Germline loops: CDR1 SGHRS, CDR2 YFSETQ. This CDR3 spans 16 amino acids. CDR3 sequence: CASSEAWTGWNSPLHF. The CDR3 coding sequence is TGCGCCAGCAGTGAAGCTTGGACAGGGTGGAATTCACCCCTCCACTTT.

J is TRBJ1-4 and V is TRBV5-1, with D perhaps TRBD1 (6 bases). Deletions cut 4 bases from V and 6 bases from J, with 13 bases between. The CDR3 totals 14 residues. Germline V lookup: CDR1 SGHRS, CDR2 YFSETQ. The CDR3 region is CASSLGALDEKLFF. CDR3 bases: TGCGCCAGCAGCCTGGGGGCGCTGGATGAAAAACTGTTTTTT.